The 15 T cell receptor beta chains in this list originate from one sample, sequenced in a study of blood T cell repertoires in COVID-19. Method: immunoSEQ multiplex PCR; TCRdb's copy keeps in-frame clones and lacks some. The sample has about 45,000 clones, almost 85% seen once. The sample was peripheral blood. These TCRs come from a human donor in a cohort sampled during active COVID-19.

V gene TRBV28 combines with J gene TRBJ2-7, with TRBD1 matching 7 bases. CDR3 length: 13 residues. Germline CDR1 MDHEN, CDR2 SYDVKM. Losses at the gene ends were 4 bases for V and 2 bases for J; bases not matched to a gene: 2. The CDR3 sequence: CASSSTGPYEQYF. In nucleotides, the CDR3 is TGTGCCAGCAGTTCGACAGGGCCCTACGAGCAGTACTTC.

J is TRBJ2-4 and V is TRBV4-3; 8 positions match TRBD1. Germline V gene data show CDR1 as LGHNA and CDR2 as YSLEER. The CDR3 covers 17 residues. J lost 2 bases, V lost 0 bases, and 6 bases had no gene match. This CDR3 reads CASSQDRGTGSKNIQYF. In DNA form, the CDR3 reads TGCGCCAGCAGCCAAGATCGCGGGACAGGCTCCAAAAACATTCAGTACTTC.

In DNA, the CDR3 is TGCAGTGCTAGTCCCGGACAGGGAGAAGAGCAGTTCTTC. Translation: CSASPGQGEEQFF. This chain joins TRBV20-1 and TRBJ2-1; 8 bases fit TRBD1. CDR1 is DFQATT and CDR2 is SNEGSKA in the germline V gene (reference sequence). The CDR3 contains 13 residues. V was pared by 3 bases and J by 10 bases, with 8 bases of the junction left unmatched.

V gene TRBV6-1 combines with J gene TRBJ2-3; 10 bases map to TRBD2. Trimming cost V 3 bases and J 2 bases; bases outside gene matches: 8. Germline V gene sequence: CDR1 MNHNS, CDR2 SASEGT. This CDR3 is 17 amino acids long. DNA for the CDR3: TGTGCCAGCAGTGACGGTTGGACTAGCGGCTCCACAGATACGCAGTATTTT. Amino acid sequence: CASSDGWTSGSTDTQYF.

The chain combines TRBV6-5 with TRBJ2-6; TRBD1 aligns across 7 bases. Trimming took 6 bases from V and 2 from J; bases not matched to a gene: 1. The CDR3 length is 14 residues. The germline V gene encodes CDR1 MNHEY and CDR2 SVGAGI. The CDR3 loop reads CASSRGTGANVLTF. The DNA of the CDR3 is TGTGCCAGCAGCAGGGGGACTGGGGCCAACGTCCTGACTTTC.

The chain carries TRBV24-1 and TRBJ2-6, with 10 bases fitting TRBD1. V shed 9 bases, J shed 13 bases, and the junction held 5 bases outside the gene matches. Germline CDR1 and CDR2: KGHDR and SFDVKD. The CDR3 is 12 amino acids. CDR3: CATDRGQGVLTF. The CDR3 DNA reads as TGTGCCACCGACAGGGGACAGGGGGTCCTGACTTTC.

The gene calls are TRBV14 and TRBJ2-3; D is unclear. Trimming left V 0 bases short and J 2 bases short, with 9 bases between. The germline gives CDR1 SGHDN, CDR2 FVKESK. CDR3 length equals 15 residues. The CDR3 sequence is CASSQETPSTDTQYF. The CDR3 DNA follows: TGTGCCAGCAGCCAAGAAACTCCTTCCACAGATACGCAGTATTTT.

The genes are TRBV5-1 and TRBJ2-1; 11 positions match TRBD2. This CDR3 region has 16 residues. Germline CDR1 reads SGHRS; CDR2 reads YFSETQ. V shed 2 bases and J 5 bases; nucleotides not matched to a gene: 6. CDR3 region: CASSFTGTSGNNEQFF. The CDR3 DNA sequence: TGCGCCAGCAGCTTTACCGGGACTAGCGGAAACAATGAGCAGTTCTTC.

CDR3: CASSLFRDRAYEQYF. The CDR3 region has the DNA TGTGCCAGCAGTTTATTCCGGGACAGGGCCTACGAGCAGTACTTC. The chain has TRBV28 and TRBJ2-7, with 9 bases lining up with TRBD1. The ends lost 1 base at V and 2 bases at J; junction bases unmatched: 3. Per germline, CDR1 MDHEN and CDR2 SYDVKM. The CDR3 is 15 residues long. The full variable domain, rest sourced from reference TRBV28 and TRBJ2-7, is DVKVTQSSRYLVKRTGEKVFLECVQDMDHENMFWYRQDPGLGLRLIYFSYDVKMKEKGDIPEGYSVSREKKERFSLILESASTNQTSMYLCASSLFRDRAYEQYFGPGTRLTVT.

The chain combines TRBV6-4 with TRBJ2-1; 11 bases align to TRBD2. Trimming at V came to 3 bases and at J to 4 bases, leaving 5 bases not matched to a gene. The germline V gene has CDR1 MRHNA and CDR2 SNTAGT. CDR3 size: 16 residues. The chain's CDR3 is CASSETGTSGYNEQFF. The CDR3 DNA follows: TGTGCCAGCAGTGAGACCGGGACTAGCGGATACAATGAGCAGTTCTTC.

J is TRBJ1-5 and V is TRBV3-1 (or the pseudogene TRBV3-2), with D perhaps TRBD1 (5 bases). Germline loops: CDR1 LGHDT, CDR2 YNNKEL (reference sequence). CDR3 length: 16 residues. Trimming stripped 2 bases from V and 0 bases from J, with 11 bases between. The CDR3, as DNA: TGTGCCAGCAGCCAAACAGGCGGGGATAGCAATCAGCCCCAGCATTTT. Translating it yields CASSQTGGDSNQPQHF.

This clone occurred a few times. The chain links TRBV4-1 to TRBJ2-1; 9 nucleotides agree with TRBD2. The germline gives CDR1 MGHRA, CDR2 YSYEKL. CDR3 length: 17 residues. J lost 7 bases, V lost 6 bases, and 16 bases had no gene match. For the CDR3, the DNA is TGCGCCAGCAGTCGAGGAGGGCTAGCGGGATTGGGAAATGAGCAGTTCTTC. Protein: CASSRGGLAGLGNEQFF.

The gene calls are TRBV28 and TRBJ2-1, with D perhaps TRBD2 (5 bases). Looked up from germline, CDR1 is MDHEN and CDR2 is SYDVKM. The CDR3 is 14 amino acids. With 3 bases removed from V and 5 bases from J, the gap between germline ends came to 11 bases. The CDR3 DNA reads as TGTGCCAGCAGTTTTGTGCAAGCGGACAATGAGCAGTTCTTC. Translated, it gives CASSFVQADNEQFF.

V usage is TRBV5-1 and J usage is TRBJ1-2; 10 bases match TRBD1. Germline CDR1 reads SGHRS; CDR2 reads YFSETQ. This CDR3 spans 13 amino acids. With 3 bases clipped from V and 8 bases from J, the junction kept 4 bases outside the gene matches. CDR3 region: CASSSGTGEGYTF. CDR3 nucleotide sequence: TGCGCCAGCAGCTCCGGGACAGGGGAGGGCTACACCTTC.

This chain uses TRBV5-1 with TRBJ2-2, with D hard to call. Germline values: CDR1 SGHRS, CDR2 YFSETQ. The CDR3 runs 13 residues. Trimming removed 0 bases from V and 6 bases from J, with 6 bases in between. This CDR3 reads CASSLGEAGELFF. The CDR3 DNA sequence: TGCGCCAGCAGCTTGGGAGAGGCCGGGGAGCTGTTTTTT. Variable domain in full (rest from reference TRBV5-1 and TRBJ2-2): KAGVTQTPRYLIKTRGQQVTLSCSPISGHRSVSWYQQTPGQGLQFLFEYFSETQRNKGNFPGRFSGRQFSNSRSEMNVSTLELGDSALYLCASSLGEAGELFFGEGSRLTVL.